This is a list of T cell receptor beta chains from one sample in a study of cytomegalovirus exposure and HLA in healthy donors. Generated by immunoSEQ multiplex PCR, the TCRdb table keeps only in-frame clones and is missing some. The table lists about 43,000 clones. The specimen sequenced was PBMCs. These receptors all come from a woman in her thirties in good health and CMV-seronegative. Both conserved end residues are part of each CDR3. A D gene is named only where the DNA matches it firmly.

TRBJ1-5 TRBV19 . TGTGCCAGTAGCACCACAGGGAAGGGGAGTCAGCCCCAGCATTTT CASSTTGKGSQPQHF
TRBJ1-1 TRBV2 TRBD1 TGTGCCAGCAGTGAGGACAGGGGAAGGGGCACTGAAGCTTTCTTT CASSEDRGRGTEAFF
TRBJ2-1 TRBV18 . TGTGCCAGCTCACCAAGAGGGAATTACAATGAGCAGTTCTTC CASSPRGNYNEQFF
TRBJ1-5 TRBV7-8 . TGTGCCAGCAGCTTGAAAGACAGGAATCAGCCCCAGCATTTT CASSLKDRNQPQHF
TRBJ1-2 TRBV5-1 . TGCGCCAGCAGCCCGTCTATGCAAGATGGCTACACCTTC CASSPSMQDGYTF
TRBJ2-1 TRBV11-1 . TGTGCCAGCAGCTTAGGTGTACTAGCCGGAATCAATGAGCAGTTCTTC CASSLGVLAGINEQFF
TRBJ1-2 TRBV6-5 . TGTGCCAGCAGTTACTCCCAGGGGCGGAACTATGGCTACACCTTC CASSYSQGRNYGYTF
TRBJ2-1 TRBV18 . TGTGCCAGCTCCCTAAGTCCGGTTAACAATGAGCAGTTCTTC CASSLSPVNNEQFF
TRBJ2-1 TRBV5-8 TRBD2 TGTGCCAGCTCCGTACTAGCGGGAGGTGTGAATGAGCAGTTCTTC CASSVLAGGVNEQFF
TRBJ1-5 TRBV7-8 . TGTGCCAGCAGCCCACATCATAAGGGAGGGGATAGCAATCAGCCCCAGCATTTT CASSPHHKGGDSNQPQHF
TRBJ2-6 TRBV5-1 . TGCGCCAGCAGCATGATGGAGGGAGGGGCCAACGTCCTGACTTTC CASSMMEGGANVLTF
TRBJ2-1 TRBV6-1 TRBD2 TGTGCCAGCAGTGAACCCGGGAGACTAGCGGAGGACAATGAGCAGTTCTTC CASSEPGRLAEDNEQFF
TRBJ2-5 TRBV11-2 . TGTGCCAGCAGCTCTAGGGAGACCCAGTACTTC CASSSRETQYF
TRBJ2-3 TRBV5-1 TRBD2 TGCGCCAGCAAAGCGGGAGCGACTAGCACAGATACGCAGTATTTT CASKAGATSTDTQYF
TRBJ1-2 TRBV28 . TGTGCCAGCAGTTTACATACGGGACTAACGGGCGACTATGGCTACACCTTC CASSLHTGLTGDYGYTF
TRBJ2-1 TRBV7-9 TRBD2 TGTGCCAGCAGCTTAGGGTTGCCAGCGGGAGGGGACTACAATGAGCAGTTCTTC CASSLGLPAGGDYNEQFF
TRBJ2-5 TRBV30 TRBD1 TGTGCCTGGAGTGGGACAGGGGAAGAGACCCAGTACTTC CAWSGTGEETQYF
TRBJ1-1 TRBV7-9 . TGTGCCAGCAGCCCCCGTGCCAGGGCAGGGAACACTGAAGCTTTCTTT CASSPRARAGNTEAFF
TRBJ2-3 TRBV5-4 TRBD2 TGTGCCAGCAACTTGGTTGGCGGGAGGACAGATACGCAGTATTTT CASNLVGGRTDTQYF
TRBJ2-1 TRBV7-3 . TGTGCCAGCAGCTTACCGCCCGTCAGTACCTACAATGAGCAGTTCTTC CASSLPPVSTYNEQFF
TRBJ1-4 TRBV5-1 TRBD1 TGCGCCAGCAGCCCCGGACAGGGGAATGAAAAACTGTTTTTT CASSPGQGNEKLFF
TRBJ1-2 TRBV7-9 . TGTGCCAGCAGCTCCAGGCCAGCTTATGGCTACACCTTC CASSSRPAYGYTF
TRBJ2-2 TRBV28 . TGTGCCAGCAGTTTTGGGCCCGGGGAGCTGTTTTTT CASSFGPGELFF
TRBJ2-1 TRBV19 . TGTGCCAGTAGTATAGCAGCGGCCTCCGACAATGAGCAGTTCTTC CASSIAAASDNEQFF
TRBJ2-6 TRBV13 . TGTGCCAGCGAGATATCCGGGGCCAACGTCCTGACTTTC CASEISGANVLTF
TRBJ2-5 TRBV29-1 . TGCAGCGTTGACCCCAGGGGAGTGCAAGAGACCCAGTACTTC CSVDPRGVQETQYF
TRBJ2-3 TRBV4-1 . TGCGCCAGCAGCCAAGCTAACACAGATACGCAGTATTTT CASSQANTDTQYF
TRBJ2-3 TRBV7-9 . TGTGCCAGCAGCAGCAAGGGACTCTCGGTTCCCACAGATACGCAGTATTTT CASSSKGLSVPTDTQYF
TRBJ2-7 TRBV7-2 . TGTGCCAGCAGCACCCCTAGCGCAACTTACGAGCAGTACTTC CASSTPSATYEQYF
TRBJ1-1 TRBV14 . TGTGCCAGCAGCCAAGGCGTGAACACTGAAGCTTTCTTT CASSQGVNTEAFF
TRBJ2-5 TRBV11-2 TRBD2 TGTGCCAGCAGCCCCCGGCTGTCTGCGGGAGTAGAGACCCAGTACTTC CASSPRLSAGVETQYF
TRBJ2-7 TRBV10-3 TRBD1 TGTGCCATCAGTGACGGGACAGGGCGAAAGGCCTACGAGCAGTACTTC CAISDGTGRKAYEQYF
TRBJ2-7 TRBV27 TRBD2 TGTGCCAGCACCTCGGGACTAGCGGGAGGAACGCAGTACTTC CASTSGLAGGTQYF
TRBJ1-5 TRBV19 . TGTGCCAGTACTACGGATCAGCCCCAGCATTTT CASTTDQPQHF
TRBJ2-3 TRBV9 . TGTGCCAGCACCCGGAGGGGAGATACGCAGTATTTT CASTRRGDTQYF
TRBJ2-2 TRBV18 TRBD2 TGTGCCAGCTCACCACTCGGACTAGCGAACACCGGGGAGCTGTTTTTT CASSPLGLANTGELFF
TRBJ2-3 TRBV2 . TGTGCCAGTCTTAGTACCCGGGACACAAGCACAGATACGCAGTATTTT CASLSTRDTSTDTQYF
TRBJ1-1 TRBV7-9 . TGTGCCAGCAGCTTTTCTGGGAGCTCTGAAGCTTTCTTT CASSFSGSSEAFF
TRBJ2-1 TRBV9 TRBD2 TGTGCCAGCAGCGTAGCGAGCGGGAGGAAACATGAGCAGTTCTTC CASSVASGRKHEQFF
TRBJ1-1 TRBV5-1 TRBD1 TGCGCCAGCAGACGGCGACAGGGCCCAGAAGCTTTCTTT CASRRRQGPEAFF
TRBJ2-3 TRBV7-3 . TGTGCCAGCAGCAACCGGACAATCAGCCCGGATACGCAGTATTTT CASSNRTISPDTQYF
TRBJ2-5 TRBV30 TRBD1 TGTGCCTGGAGTATAGGGGGACAGGGAGGGCAGTACTTC CAWSIGGQGGQYF
TRBJ2-7 TRBV18 TRBD1 TGTGCCAGCTCACTATCCGGGACAGTCTACGAGCAGTACTTC CASSLSGTVYEQYF
TRBJ2-7 TRBV4-2 TRBD2 TGTGCCAGCAGCCACTCCGGGACTAGCGGGATCATCGGGGACGAGCAGTACTTC CASSHSGTSGIIGDEQYF
TRBJ2-5 TRBV11-3 TRBD2 TGTGCCAGCAGCTTATGGGAGGGAGGACTCAAAGAGACCCAGTACTTC CASSLWEGGLKETQYF
TRBJ2-1 TRBV4-1 TRBD2 TGCGCCAGCAGCCGGACACTAGCGGGAGGGGGCAATGAGCAGTTCTTC CASSRTLAGGGNEQFF
TRBJ2-7 TRBV6-5 . TGTGCCAGCAGTTATTCTAACGGTGCCTACGAGCAGTACTTC CASSYSNGAYEQYF
TRBJ1-1 TRBV30 . TGTGCCTGGACCGGGACTCTGGTTGTGAACACTGAAGCTTTCTTT CAWTGTLVVNTEAFF
TRBJ2-1 TRBV7-2 . TGTGCCAGCAGCTTTAATTTCGGAGAAGGTGAGCAGTTCTTC CASSFNFGEGEQFF
TRBJ2-2 TRBV4-3 TRBD2 TGCGCCAGCAGCCAAGATTTAGCGGGAGCCGGGGAGCTGTTTTTT CASSQDLAGAGELFF
TRBJ2-5 TRBV19 . TGTGCCAGTAGTACTCGTGAGACCCAGTACTTC CASSTRETQYF
TRBJ2-1 TRBV7-9 . TGTGCCAGCAGCTTAATTACTAGTCGAGACAATGAGCAGTTCTTC CASSLITSRDNEQFF
TRBJ2-3 TRBV19 TRBD1 TGTGCCAGTAGTTCACCCGGGACAGGGAGCACAGATACGCAGTATTTT CASSSPGTGSTDTQYF
TRBJ2-7 TRBV28 TRBD2 TGTGCCAGCAGTCCCGGGGGGAAGGTATACTCCGAGCAGTACTTC CASSPGGKVYSEQYF
TRBJ2-2 TRBV6-1 TRBD1 TGTGCCAGCACGGACAGGGTTAACGGGGAGCTGTTTTTT CASTDRVNGELFF